The present entry profiles one T cell receptor (beta chain) with its context. Assignment of participants to cohorts was predicated upon participant-reported clinical history. This specimen comes from a study of blood T cell repertoires in COVID-19. Overall study context: PBMCs, B-cell-depleted T cells, or T cells were the source of the cDNA or gDNA that made up the material.

In the study's own analysis: Reference gene primer amplification gave estimated nucleated cell counts. Data came from immunoSEQ multiplex PCR; TCRdb stores just in-frame clones and leaves some out. The DNA was the basis for D and trimming; V, J and clone size are from that table. In the table there are 190,000 or so clones, 75% to 90% of which are singletons. Germline lookup yields CDR1 SGHKS and CDR2 YYEKEE (reference sequence). The CDR3 runs to 16 residues. The J segment lost 4 bases and the V segment lost 0 bases, leaving 6 bases of the junction unmatched. The TCR was taken from a man in his forties or fifties who had recovered from COVID-19. Sample: PBMCs or T cells enriched from blood (not recorded which). The chain joins TRBV5-5 to TRBJ1-4; TRBD1 matches 7 bases. CDR3 in DNA: TGTGCCAGCAGCTTGGGGACAGGCGTTCTTAATGAAAAACTGTTTTTT. This translates into CASSLGTGVLNEKLFF.